This passage covers 4 T cell receptor beta chains from one sample sequenced in a study of human T cells and chemical hapten exposure. As to time point: pre-sensitization, week 0. Stated treatment: therapeutic diphenylcyclopropenone sensitization with weekly scalp DPC. TCRdb fed the RACE reads into MiXCR, producing one record per CDR3 protein. This sample carries around 380,000 distinct CDR3 sequences, roughly 6% of them seen once, and the ten largest clones take 7% to 10%. This sample comprised whole blood, obtained in connection with sensitization to the hapten diphenylcyclopropenone (DPC). Receptor source: a woman aged 18-29 years with alopecia areata. Some clones in this sample may be carry-over from other donors' samples.

The chain recombines TRBV6-5 with TRBJ2-5, with D possibly TRBD2 on 7 matching bases. Germline V gene data show CDR1 as MNHEY and CDR2 as SVGAGI. This CDR3 spans 14 amino acids. The V end was cut by 6 bases, the J end by 5 bases, with 16 bases between. The CDR3 DNA reads TGTGCCAGCAGGCCGCCAGGGGAGGGGGAGACCCAGTACTTC. It specifies CASRPPGEGETQYF.

The CDR3: CASSVTAGARDTQYF. The CDR3 coding sequence is TGTGCCAGCAGCGTAACAGCGGGAGCCAGGGATACGCAGTATTTT. The V gene is TRBV9, the J gene TRBJ2-3; TRBD2 agrees at 8 bases. Germline trimming cut 1 base from V and 6 bases from J; bases unmatched to any gene: 7. The CDR3 has 15 residues. Germline CDR1 is SGDLS and CDR2 is YYNGEE.

The chain uses TRBV4-3 and TRBJ2-7; 10 nucleotides agree with TRBD1. CDR1 is LGHNA, CDR2 YSLEER, per germline. J gave up 4 bases and V 4 bases, and 7 bases lay outside the gene matches. The CDR3 has 15 residues. The CDR3 reads CASSRGRDRGYEQYF. Here the CDR3 DNA reads TGCGCCAGCAGCCGGGGCCGGGACAGGGGTTACGAGCAGTACTTC.

The chain recombines TRBV12-3 or TRBV12-4 with TRBJ2-7, with D unresolved. Deletions cut 7 bases from V and 0 bases from J, with 10 bases between. The CDR3 runs to 13 residues. The DNA for the CDR3 is TGTGCCAGCATCCCCATATCCTCCTACGAGCAGTACTTC. Its translation: CASIPISSYEQYF.